A single sample gave rise to the 21 T cell receptor beta chains below, sequenced in a study of radiation and T cells in renal cell carcinoma (dated by TCRdb to 2018 to 2020). What the time point label conveys for this sample: blood 2 weeks post-SBRT. In the paper's terms, the treatment or condition label means: 15 Gy SBRT to primary tumor, nephrectomy 4 weeks later. Library method: the immunoSEQ multiplex PCR assay. Sourced from immuneACCESS, this table was stored by TCRdb with only in-frame sequences that have V and J called. A share of the clones is absent; for the studies checked, an unresolved V gene accounts for under half, and the remainder has no known explanation. The table for this sample lists approximately 79,000 clones; about four fifths of them were counted only once. 5.5% to 7.5% of the sample rests with the top ten. The sample here was blood, taken from a patient whose treatment included radiotherapy and nephrectomy. Receptor source: a man aged 55 to 69 with renal cell carcinoma.

This clone came up once. The chain carries TRBV5-1 and TRBJ2-1, with D unresolved. CDR3 size: 14 residues. In germline, CDR1 is SGHRS, CDR2 YFSETQ. Between the trimmed V and J ends, which lost 1 base and 4 bases, there was a span of 9 bases. DNA of the CDR3: TGCGCCAGCAGCTTGTTGTCTATTTACAATGAGCAGTTCTTC. It specifies CASSLLSIYNEQFF.

This chain joins TRBV15 and TRBJ2-7; D uncertain. This CDR3 has 15 amino acids. The V and J ends lost 1 base and 0 bases respectively, with 10 bases between them. Germline lookup yields CDR1 LNHNV and CDR2 YYDKDF (reference sequence). The CDR3 is CATSRVSVSSYEQYF. The CDR3 DNA is TGTGCCACCAGCAGAGTCAGCGTCAGCTCCTACGAGCAGTACTTC.

This rearrangement joins TRBV18 to TRBJ1-4, with D perhaps TRBD1 (5 bases). V was clipped by 2 bases and J by 13 bases, with 14 bases between them. CDR3 length: 13 amino acids. CDR1 and CDR2 from the germline V gene are KGHSH and LQKENI. The CDR3 region is CASSPRDPPSLFF. CDR3 DNA: TGTGCCAGCTCACCAAGGGACCCTCCGTCACTGTTTTTT.

This clone came up a few times. The rearrangement uses TRBV28 and TRBJ1-2, with 8 bases identical to TRBD1. The V segment lost 6 bases and the J segment 1 base; nucleotides outside the gene matches: 10. The CDR3 runs to 16 residues. Germline V gene data show CDR1 as MDHEN and CDR2 as SYDVKM. CDR3: CASRIPTGGGNYGYTF. The CDR3, as DNA: TGTGCCAGCAGGATTCCTACAGGGGGAGGTAACTATGGCTACACCTTC.

This clone is a singleton in its sample. This chain uses TRBV10-3 with TRBJ2-2; TRBD2 aligns across 7 bases. Germline V gene lookup returns CDR1 ENHRY and CDR2 SYGVKD. With 4 bases clipped from V and 1 base from J, the junction kept 9 bases outside the gene matches. CDR3 size: 17 residues. CDR3: CAISAQGGRMNTGELFF. In DNA form, the CDR3 reads TGTGCCATCAGTGCCCAGGGAGGGCGGATGAACACCGGGGAGCTGTTTTTT.

The chain combines TRBV10-1 with TRBJ2-7; D call uncertain. The germline CDR1 and CDR2 sequences are WNHNN and SYGVQD (reference sequence). The germline V and J ends were trimmed by 7 bases and 5 bases, with 18 bases remaining between them. The CDR3 extends over 14 amino acids. The CDR3 sequence: CASIPWASTHEQYF. CDR3 sequence (DNA): TGCGCCAGCATTCCTTGGGCTAGTACCCACGAGCAGTACTTC.

The chain joins TRBV29-1 to TRBJ1-1; TRBD1 is a possible D gene (6 bases). The CDR3 spans 13 residues. CDR1 SQVTM and CDR2 ANQGSEA come from the germline V gene. The DNA of the CDR3 is TGCACCGTATCCGAGGGTGGGGGCCCTGAAGCTTTCTTT. Residues: CTVSEGGGPEAFF.

The gene calls are TRBV27 and TRBJ2-1; D might be TRBD1 or TRBD2, each matching 5 bases. This CDR3 is built from 15 residues. CDR1 is MNHEY, CDR2 SMNVEV, per germline (reference sequence). The germline V and J ends were trimmed by 2 bases and 7 bases, with 15 bases remaining between them. As DNA, the CDR3 is TGTGCCAGCAGTTTACAGGTGGGGACCCCTAATGAGCAGTTCTTC. Protein sequence: CASSLQVGTPNEQFF.

Worth noting for this clone: A read error may account for a junction end that differs from germline. The genes are TRBV10-2 and TRBJ1-1, with D possibly TRBD1 on 5 matching bases. CDR1 is WSHSY and CDR2 is SAAADI in the germline V gene. This CDR3 has 12 amino acids. The CDR3 sequence: CASRDGDLKEAF. The CDR3, as DNA: TGCGCCAGTAGGGACGGGGATCTGAAGGAGGCCTTT.

The chain joins TRBV6-5 to TRBJ1-3; D remains ambiguous. This CDR3 spans 13 amino acids. Trimming left V 4 bases short and J 5 bases short, with 9 bases between. Germline values: CDR1 MNHEY, CDR2 SVGAGI. The CDR3 DNA reads as TGTGCCAGCAGTTCCACCGGGCGAAACACCATATATTTT. Its protein is CASSSTGRNTIYF.

The V gene is TRBV2, the J gene TRBJ2-7; D not certain. V was clipped by 7 bases and J by 0 bases, with 22 bases between them. Germline-derived CDR1 and CDR2 are SNHLY and FYNNEI. This CDR3 is built from 17 residues. The CDR3 spells CASIRSRRQPNSYEQYF. The CDR3 DNA reads TGTGCCAGCATCAGAAGTAGACGTCAGCCAAACTCCTACGAGCAGTACTTC.

The rearrangement uses TRBV5-1 and TRBJ2-7, with a possible D match to TRBD1 (5 bases). Germline V gene data show CDR1 as SGHRS and CDR2 as YFSETQ. The germline V and J ends were trimmed by 3 bases and 2 bases, with 12 bases remaining between them. This CDR3 comprises 14 residues. CDR3 loop: CASSSTGGPYEQYF. DNA of the CDR3: TGCGCCAGCAGCTCTACAGGCGGCCCCTACGAGCAGTACTTC.

This clone was recorded only once. V and J are TRBV9 and TRBJ1-2; the D gene is possibly TRBD1 (5 bases). V shed 0 bases and J shed 5 bases, with 11 bases lying between them. CDR3 length: 14 amino acids. The germline gives CDR1 SGDLS, CDR2 YYNGEE. As DNA, the CDR3 is TGTGCCAGCAGCGTAGGGGACGGCTCTTATGGCTACACCTTC. Translating gives CASSVGDGSYGYTF.

V usage is TRBV18 and J usage is TRBJ1-5, with D possibly being TRBD1 (6 bases). Trimming pared 2 bases from V and 0 bases from J, leaving 11 bases between. This CDR3 comprises 16 residues. Per the germline V gene, CDR1 is KGHSH and CDR2 is LQKENI. The CDR3 here is CASSPTQGFSNQPQHF. The CDR3 DNA reads TGTGCCAGCTCACCAACGCAGGGGTTTAGCAATCAGCCCCAGCATTTT.

The chain employs TRBV11-3 and TRBJ2-7; D unclear. Trimming shortened V by 3 bases and J by 11 bases, and 26 bases separated the two germline ends. The CDR3 runs 16 residues. CDR1 SGHNT and CDR2 YENEEA come from the germline V gene. The CDR3 sequence is CASSFVKGSFIVQEYF. Here the CDR3 DNA reads TGTGCCAGCAGCTTCGTTAAAGGCAGTTTTATAGTCCAGGAGTACTTC.

This clone was seen many times. The chain combines TRBV9 with TRBJ1-1, with 7 positions matching TRBD1. CDR1 SGDLS and CDR2 YYNGEE come from the germline V gene. CDR3 length: 14 residues. With V trimmed by 5 bases and J by 8 bases, 12 bases remained unmatched. The CDR3 spells CASSGVIGGGEAFF. The DNA of the CDR3 is TGTGCCAGCAGTGGTGTAATAGGGGGCGGAGAAGCTTTCTTT.

This chain joins TRBV2 and TRBJ2-7, with D perhaps TRBD1 (6 bases). The germline V gene has CDR1 SNHLY and CDR2 FYNNEI. The length of the CDR3 is 14 residues. V lost 7 bases to trimming and J lost 12 bases, with 25 bases between them. CDR3 coding DNA: TGTGCCAGCATGATCATGGGGGCTCTATCCTCTGGGTACTTC. Translation: CASMIMGALSSGYF.

The chain has TRBV6-6 and TRBJ1-3; D not resolved. V was shortened by 5 bases and J by 2 bases, with 13 bases between the two germline ends. This CDR3 region has 15 residues. Germline CDR1 reads MNHNY; CDR2 reads SVGAGI (reference sequence). CDR3 loop: CASSPWNLTGNTIYF. The CDR3 bases are TGTGCCAGCAGTCCTTGGAACTTAACTGGAAACACCATATATTTT.

V gene TRBV5-1 combines with J gene TRBJ2-7, with 12 positions matching TRBD2. V gave up 4 bases and J gave up 6 bases; unmatched junction bases: 8. The CDR3 covers 15 residues. CDR1 and CDR2 from the germline V gene are SGHRS and YFSETQ. In nucleotides, the CDR3 is TGCGCCAGCAGCCCGAGACTAGCGGGAGCCTCCGAGCAGTACTTC. Amino acid sequence: CASSPRLAGASEQYF.

The V call is TRBV9, the J call TRBJ2-5; D unresolved. Germline-derived CDR1 and CDR2 are SGDLS and YYNGEE. V shed 1 base and J shed 2 bases, with 12 bases lying between them. This CDR3 is 15 amino acids long. Here the CDR3 reads CASSVNSGGQETQYF. The CDR3 DNA reads as TGTGCCAGCAGCGTAAACTCAGGTGGGCAAGAGACCCAGTACTTC.

This clone was detected once. Here the CDR3 reads CASSQENRNTEAFF. The DNA for the CDR3 is TGCGCCAGCAGCCAGGAGAACAGGAACACTGAAGCTTTCTTT. V is TRBV4-1 and J is TRBJ1-1; the D is unclear. In germline, CDR1 is MGHRA, CDR2 YSYEKL. V was shortened by 3 bases and J by 1 base, with 9 bases between the two germline ends. This CDR3 region has 14 residues.